These 13 T cell receptor beta chains were all obtained from the same sample, sequenced in a study of T-cell memory formation after mild COVID-19. One entry per CDR3 protein, called by TCRdb with MiXCR from the 5' RACE reads. The repertoire consists of fewer than 250,000 distinct CDR3 sequences, with roughly a tenth occurring once and the leading ten covering approximately 2.8%. Sequenced: PBMCs or a T cell subset sorted from them (not recorded which). These receptors came from a man aged 18 to 30 who had mild COVID-19 (a few samples of this study predate the infection). Cell type and time point are not known.

This clonotype was found many times. The chain combines TRBV19 with TRBJ2-7; the D gene is possibly TRBD1 (6 bases). Trimming removed 5 bases from V and 6 bases from J, with 17 bases in between. Germline V lookup: CDR1 LNHDA, CDR2 SQIVND (reference sequence). The CDR3 loop spans 14 amino acids. The CDR3 reads CASSVQGWGLEQYF. The CDR3 coding sequence is TGTGCCAGTAGTGTGCAGGGATGGGGGCTCGAGCAGTACTTC.

This clonotype was seen a few times. The chain links TRBV5-5 to TRBJ1-6; 9 positions match TRBD1. The CDR3 is 15 residues long. Losses at the gene ends were 3 bases for V and 8 bases for J; bases not matched to a gene: 6. The germline gives CDR1 SGHKS, CDR2 YYEKEE (reference sequence). Written as DNA, the CDR3 is TGTGCCAGCAGCTGGGGGACAGGGTCGCATTCACCCCTCCACTTT. Protein product: CASSWGTGSHSPLHF.

The V and J genes are TRBV28 and TRBJ1-1; D gene uncertain. Trimming stripped 6 bases from V and 0 bases from J, with 11 bases between. Germline V gene data show CDR1 as MDHEN and CDR2 as SYDVKM. This CDR3 has 14 residues. The CDR3 is CASSSIGLNTEAFF. The CDR3 DNA is TGTGCCAGCAGCTCCATAGGGTTGAACACTGAAGCTTTCTTT.

The CDR3: CSVRDRVYGYTF. As DNA, the CDR3 is TGCAGCGTCCGGGACCGAGTCTATGGCTACACCTTC. This chain connects TRBV29-1 to TRBJ1-2, with D perhaps TRBD1 (5 bases). Germline values: CDR1 SQVTM, CDR2 ANQGSEA. Trimming removed 6 bases from V and 4 bases from J, with 12 bases in between. This CDR3 spans 12 amino acids. Complete variable domain (other parts from reference TRBV29-1 and TRBJ1-2): SAVISQKPSRDICQRGTSLTIQCQVDSQVTMMFWYRQQPGQSLTLIATANQGSEATYESGFVIDKFPISRPNLTFSTLTVSNMSPEDSSIYLCSVRDRVYGYTFGSGTRLTVV.

This chain links TRBV9 with TRBJ1-5; D gene ambiguous. V was clipped by 0 bases and J by 7 bases, with 14 bases between them. This CDR3 has 15 residues. Per germline, CDR1 SGDLS and CDR2 YYNGEE. CDR3 region: CASSVAPGIEQPQHF. DNA of the CDR3: TGTGCCAGCAGCGTAGCTCCGGGGATAGAACAGCCCCAGCATTTT.

This clonotype came up a few times. The chain uses TRBV4-1 and TRBJ2-7; 9 bases line up with TRBD2. Germline lookup yields CDR1 MGHRA and CDR2 YSYEKL. The V segment lost 4 bases and the J segment 4 bases; nucleotides outside the gene matches: 11. The CDR3 is 16 amino acids. CDR3 nucleotides: TGCGCCAGCAGCCCGATACTAGCGGGCCGACAGTACGAGCAGTACTTC. Translating gives CASSPILAGRQYEQYF.

The table lists this clonotype with a few counts. This chain joins TRBV7-2 and TRBJ1-1, with unresolved D. Germline assignment: CDR1 SGHTA and CDR2 FQGNSA. The ends were cut back, 7 bases at V and 5 bases at J, with 17 bases in the middle. CDR3 length: 14 amino acids. The CDR3: CASIPAGGRTEAFF. In nucleotides, the CDR3 is TGTGCCAGCATCCCCGCGGGAGGGCGGACTGAAGCTTTCTTT.

The genes are TRBV11-2 and TRBJ2-5; tentatively, D is TRBD2 (6 bases). The germline CDR1 and CDR2 sequences are SGHAT and FQNNGV. The CDR3 covers 14 residues. Trimming took off 4 bases at V and 1 base at J, with 10 bases between the two ends. DNA of the CDR3: TGTGCCAGCAGCTCTCTGGGACTCCAAGAGACCCAGTACTTC. Amino acids: CASSSLGLQETQYF.

This clonotype occurred a few times. V gene TRBV7-2 combines with J gene TRBJ2-7; D remains unclear. V was clipped by 5 bases and J by 7 bases, with 15 bases between them. CDR3 length: 13 residues. Germline values: CDR1 SGHTA, CDR2 FQGNSA. CDR3 region: CASSGNAMGEQYF. DNA for the CDR3: TGTGCCAGCAGCGGAAACGCCATGGGGGAGCAGTACTTC.

This clonotype came up a few times. The chain uses TRBV28 and TRBJ1-4; TRBD1 aligns across 7 bases. V lost 2 bases to trimming and J lost 5 bases; unmatched junction nucleotides: 2. The CDR3 is made up of 14 amino acids. Germline V gene data show CDR1 as MDHEN and CDR2 as SYDVKM. The CDR3 reads CASSLPQGNEKLFF. CDR3 sequence (DNA): TGTGCCAGCAGTTTACCACAGGGGAATGAAAAACTGTTTTTT.

This clonotype has more than one count but fewer than ten. The V and J genes are TRBV7-2 and TRBJ1-5; a weak D match, TRBD1 (6 bases). The CDR3 is 15 amino acids. The germline V and J ends were trimmed by 3 bases and 6 bases, with 15 bases remaining between them. The germline gives CDR1 SGHTA, CDR2 FQGNSA. In nucleotides, the CDR3 is TGTGCCAGCAGCTTGCCGGGGGGGCCAGGTCAGCCCCAGCATTTT. Protein sequence: CASSLPGGPGQPQHF.

This clonotype was found a few times. The chain joins TRBV5-4 to TRBJ2-7; D is uncertain. In germline, CDR1 is SGHNT, CDR2 YYREEE (reference sequence). The CDR3 totals 14 residues. V shed 0 bases and J shed 6 bases, with 13 bases lying between them. The CDR3 nucleotides read TGTGCCAGCAGCTTGGACAGCCGTCTCCGCGAGCAGTACTTC. Its translation: CASSLDSRLREQYF.

This clonotype was recorded a few times. The V call is TRBV6-5, the J call TRBJ2-2; 8 nucleotides agree with TRBD1. With V trimmed by 3 bases and J by 2 bases, 2 bases remained unmatched. The CDR3 has 15 residues. Per the germline V gene, CDR1 is MNHEY and CDR2 is SVGAGI. This chain's CDR3 is CASSYTGGNTGELFF. As DNA, the CDR3 is TGTGCCAGCAGTTATACAGGGGGTAACACCGGGGAGCTGTTTTTT.